This T cell receptor beta chain originates from a study of T cells in Graves' hyperthyroidism and ophthalmopathy. Study-level findings and limits: Classification by a 13 V-J model distinguished ophthalmopathy from stable hyperthyroidism. Blood samples included most of the expanded thyroid clonotypes exceeding 0.001. The model predicted ophthalmopathy a median roughly 6.5 months before onset.

Researchers took RNA transcripts and amplified the TCR beta CDR3 regions from them. First-round RT-PCR with HTBI primers amplified the TCR CDR3 region. TCRdb re-called the multiplex PCR reads through MiXCR, storing one row per CDR3 protein. The profile covers hundreds of thousands of distinct CDR3 sequences, with 12% to 15% appearing a single time and 10% taken by the ten largest. Germline CDR1 is MDHEN and CDR2 is SYDVKM. This CDR3 contains 15 residues. Trimming removed 2 bases at V and 2 bases at J, with 10 bases between. Lactation, pregnancy, other autoimmune disease or uncontrolled infection excluded patients. There are many counts of this clonotype. What it recognizes is unknown.

The rearrangement joins TRBV28 to TRBJ1-5, with no clear D. This receptor was taken from a woman between 18 and 30 years old with Graves' hyperthyroidism. Source material: blood. CDR3 DNA: TGTGCCAGCAGTTTAAGTGGGCGCGGCAATCAGCCCCAGCATTTT. This encodes CASSLSGRGNQPQHF. Using reference TRBV28 and TRBJ1-5 for the parts outside the CDR3, the full variable domain is DVKVTQSSRYLVKRTGEKVFLECVQDMDHENMFWYRQDPGLGLRLIYFSYDVKMKEKGDIPEGYSVSREKKERFSLILESASTNQTSMYLCASSLSGRGNQPQHFGDGTRLSIL.